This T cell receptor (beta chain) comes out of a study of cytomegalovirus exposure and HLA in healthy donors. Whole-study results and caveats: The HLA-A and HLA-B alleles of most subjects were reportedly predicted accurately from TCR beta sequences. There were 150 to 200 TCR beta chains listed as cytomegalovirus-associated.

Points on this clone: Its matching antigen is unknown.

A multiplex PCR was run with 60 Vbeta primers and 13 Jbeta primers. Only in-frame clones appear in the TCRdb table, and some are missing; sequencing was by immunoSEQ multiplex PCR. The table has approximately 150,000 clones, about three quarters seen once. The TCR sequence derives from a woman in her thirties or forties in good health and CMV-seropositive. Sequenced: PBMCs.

CDR3 sequence reads: CASSSDRTQYF. CDR3 DNA: TGTGCCAGCAGTTCTGATAGGACCCAGTACTTC. The V and J genes are TRBV28 and TRBJ2-5; D unclear. This CDR3 has 11 residues. Germline CDR1 is MDHEN and CDR2 is SYDVKM. Between the trimmed V and J ends, which lost 4 bases and 7 bases, there was a span of 7 bases. The variable domain in full, with the rest retrieved from reference TRBV28 and TRBJ2-5, is DVKVTQSSRYLVKRTGEKVFLECVQDMDHENMFWYRQDPGLGLRLIYFSYDVKMKEKGDIPEGYSVSREKKERFSLILESASTNQTSMYLCASSSDRTQYFGPGTRLLVL.